This TCR beta chain was documented in a study of blood T cell repertoires in COVID-19. Looking at the study overall: The United States, Italy and Spain supplied acute and convalescent COVID-19 samples. T cells, B-cell-depleted T cells, or PBMCs provided the cDNA or gDNA that served as material.

CDR3 length equals 12 residues. The germline V gene encodes CDR1 MDHEN and CDR2 SYDVKM. Followed over time, Seattle patients had been enrolled while infection was active. Study processing details: Reference gene primer amplification in the assay estimated nucleated cell counts. Profiling relied on immunoSEQ multiplex PCR, and the TCRdb table lists in-frame clones only, not all of them. The V and J calls and clone size come from that table; D and trimming were worked out from the DNA. The sample lists 150,000 to 170,000 clones, roughly 88% seen once, with 0.63% in the top ten. The specimen was peripheral blood. The receptor comes from a man aged 55 to 70 with COVID-19, enrolled during active disease. The rearrangement uses TRBV28 and TRBJ1-2, with 7 bases that match TRBD1. The CDR3 nucleotides read TGTGCACAGGGGAGTCTGGGGGATGGCTACACCTTC. As protein: CAQGSLGDGYTF.